This entry describes one T cell receptor (beta chain). Its specificity is unknown. This entry comes from a study of shared clonotypes between healthy human individuals. Study-level results: The small donor group covered limited genetic and exposure diversity. Clonotypes which were not shared had lower generation probabilities than clonotypes that all four donors shared. Collection of samples was limited to blood; tissue repertoires likely differ.

The CDR3 sequence is 13 residues long. The germline CDR1 and CDR2 sequences are SGHNT and YYREEE (reference sequence). V dropped 5 bases and J dropped 10 bases, with 15 bases sitting between them. This table comes from immunoSEQ multiplex PCR, and its TCRdb copy is limited to in-frame clones, with some not included. The sample carries about 2.4 million clones, roughly 92% recorded once. The TCR comes from a man aged 18 to 29 in good health. The chain joins TRBV5-4 to TRBJ1-4; D is possibly TRBD1 (5 bases). Specimen: naive CD4+ T cells sorted from blood. Subset reported: CD45RA+ positively selected. The CDR3 loop reads CASSPGPVGKLFF. The CDR3 bases are TGTGCCAGCAGTCCGGGACCCGTCGGAAAACTGTTTTTT.